This T cell receptor beta chain is from a study of shared clonotypes between healthy human individuals (dated by TCRdb to 2018 to 2021). As for the study more broadly: The cohort included a few men and two women between 18 and 49 years of age. Leukapheresis yielded between about 0.9 and 9 billion PBMCs per donor. Different laboratories and diverse techniques were used to prepare libraries and sequence TCR repertoires, to increase sequencing depth and limit assay-specific biases. To estimate repertoire size and how much clonotypes are shared between individuals, the study performed deep sequencing of blood TCR repertoires from a handful of healthy adults. The study at large found these results: Because the study included a small number of donors, the genetic and exposure-history diversity represented was limited. Sampling was restricted to blood, and TCR repertoires in tissues likely differ from the TCR repertoires found in blood. Based on pairwise subsampling, the degree of clonotype sharing among donors was expected to be affected by sequencing depth.

The junction shows trimming of 6 bases on V and 5 bases on J, and the gene matches do not reach 10 bases of it. The germline V gene gives CDR1 as MDHEN and CDR2 as SYDVKM. Including cysteine and phenylalanine, the CDR3 has 15 amino acids. Of all the DNA, just the CDR3 is kept, 45 bases in frame from base 1. Donors were healthy HIV-negative adults with no recently reported acute infections or vaccinations. Only Caucasian adults living in Nashville, Tennessee, USA were represented among the donors. For unsorted samples, about 85 million PBMCs were counted and genomic DNA was extracted with the QIAamp DNA Blood Mini kit. After blood collection by leukapheresis, PBMCs were isolated using Ficoll-Histopaque density gradient centrifugation and then cryopreserved in the vapor phase of liquid nitrogen. Points on this clone: No cognate antigen has been identified for it. No base quality information exists; no much larger clone differs at one position.

Using the deep immunoSEQ assay, multiplex PCR amplified TCR CDR3 regions from genomic DNA. Genomic DNA extracted from each cell subset was distributed evenly over all wells of several immunoSEQ 96-well plates, and each plate served as one replicate. For unsorted PBMC, each replicate PCR was loaded with about 280 ng genomic DNA, equivalent to 30,000 or so T cell genomes. Unsorted PBMC genomic DNA was sequenced across ten immunoSEQ deep assay plates. Purified libraries were quantified with a Qubit 3.0 fluorometer, sized on a Bioanalyzer 2100, and re-quantified with the KAPA Library Quantification kit. Every immunoSEQ 96-well plate was sequenced on a separate single-read 150-cycle Illumina NextSeq 550 flow cell. From the authors' description of their analysis: Because the immunoSEQ output held only junctional sequences and lacked quality scores, the filtering could not match the filtering applied to full-length reads. Sequences were annotated with PyIR, a Python wrapper for IgBLAST v1.9, and V/J genes and CDR3 were assigned using IMGT germline references. Reads were filtered out if the reads had weak V/J assignments (E-value above 1e-6), no CDR3, stop codons, out-of-frame junctions, or ambiguous translated residues. V3J clonotypes were defined as sequences sharing an identical inferred V gene, J gene, and CDR3 amino acid sequence. Percentage overlap between repertoires was calculated by dividing the number of shared unique clonotypes by the size of the smaller repertoire. Richness of each repertoire was evaluated using RTK rarefaction, the Chao1 estimator, and Recon v2.1 estimates of unobserved clonotypes. TCRdb retrieved this table from immuneACCESS and kept in-frame rearrangements only. Not all clones are present; in checked studies, unresolved V genes account for under half, and no reason is known for the remainder. Clonal size and the V and J genes are those of that table, whereas D and trimming came from the DNA. The sample table shows about 480,000 clones, and 70% to 80% are seen once. Approximately 12% of the sample goes to the ten largest clones.

The chain was built from TRBV28 and TRBJ2-7; 10 nucleotides in the junction match TRBD2. The TCR sequence derives from a woman aged 40 to 50 in good health. Some clones in this sample may be carry-over from other donors' samples. The specimen was PBMCs. The sequence in DNA is TGTGCCAGCAGCCTAGTCACTAGCGGGATTGACGAGCAGTACTTC. It is translated as CASSLVTSGIDEQYF.